This paragraph reports one T cell receptor (beta chain). Antigen unknown. Per germline, CDR1 SNHLY and CDR2 FYNNEI. V shed 4 bases and J 4 bases; nucleotides not matched to a gene: 3. There are 14 residues in the CDR3. This sample was taken from a study of persistence of HIV-infected CD4 T cells. Study summary: Antigen stimulation activated a lower proportion of cells, more of them memory, than anti-CD3/anti-CD28 stimulation.

Cells were stimulated nonspecifically with anti-CD3/anti-CD28 magnetic beads. CD4+ T cells upregulating both CD40 ligand and CD69 were sorted as responding cells. Undetectable plasma HIV-1 RNA below 50 copies/mL lasted at least 4 years. The libraries were made with immunoSEQ version 4 in survey mode. Each sample used up to about 1 ug genomic DNA diluted to around 10 ng/uL. Sequencing was performed with immunoSEQ multiplex PCR; in TCRdb, only in-frame clones are kept and a portion is missing. The sample includes tens of thousands of clones, 88% of them seen just once. Findings of the study overall: Bulk TCR data could not be restricted to HIV-1-infected CMV-responding cells.

Specimen: CD4+ T cells sorted from PBMCs after roughly 18-hour stimulation, collected from a patient who received antiretroviral therapy. The genes are TRBV2 and TRBJ2-3, with 9 bases fitting TRBD2. The sequence derives from an adult woman with HIV who was CMV-seropositive. DNA of the CDR3: TGTGCCAGCAGTGGCGGGGGGGCGGCAGATACGCAGTATTTT. This encodes CASSGGGAADTQYF.